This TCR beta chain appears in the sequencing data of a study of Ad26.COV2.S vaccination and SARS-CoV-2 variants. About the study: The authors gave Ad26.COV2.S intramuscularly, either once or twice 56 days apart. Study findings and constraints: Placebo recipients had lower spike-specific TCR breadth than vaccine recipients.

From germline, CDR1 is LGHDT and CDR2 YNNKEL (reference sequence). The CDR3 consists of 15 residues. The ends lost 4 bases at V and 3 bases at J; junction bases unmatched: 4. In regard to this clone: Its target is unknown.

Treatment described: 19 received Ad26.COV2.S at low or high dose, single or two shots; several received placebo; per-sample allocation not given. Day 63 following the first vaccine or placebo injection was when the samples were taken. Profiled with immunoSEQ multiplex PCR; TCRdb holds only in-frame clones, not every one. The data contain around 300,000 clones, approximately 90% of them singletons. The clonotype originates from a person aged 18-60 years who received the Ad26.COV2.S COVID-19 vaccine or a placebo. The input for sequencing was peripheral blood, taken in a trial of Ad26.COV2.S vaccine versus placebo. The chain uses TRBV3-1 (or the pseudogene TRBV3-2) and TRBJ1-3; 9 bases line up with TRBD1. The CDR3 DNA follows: TGTGCCAGCAGCCTACCGACAGGGGGTGGAAACACCATATATTTT. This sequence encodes CASSLPTGGGNTIYF.